This TCR beta chain was obtained from a study of neoadjuvant nivolumab and ipilimumab in lung cancer. Overall study results and limits: TCR richness and clonality were higher in tumors than adjacent uninvolved lung. TCR receptors were sequenced in few samples.

This table comes from immunoSEQ multiplex PCR, and its TCRdb copy is limited to in-frame clones, with some not included. The data show about 23,000 clones, approximately 81% seen once. Worth noting for this clone: Its antigen is undetermined.

CDR1 and CDR2 from the germline V gene are MNHNS and SASEGT. V gave up 4 bases and J gave up 3 bases, with 6 bases separating them. The CDR3 loop spans 12 amino acids. This chain links TRBV6-1 with TRBJ1-1; no firm D call. The sequence derives from an adult with non-small cell lung cancer. The source material was peripheral blood, sampled before neoadjuvant nivolumab, alone or with ipilimumab. As DNA, the CDR3 is TGTGCCAGCAGTGTCACGGACACTGAAGCTTTCTTT. This gives the protein CASSVTDTEAFF.